The next 4 T cell receptor beta chains were all read from a single sample in a study of vaccination effects on CD4 cells after COVID-19. The assay was immunoSEQ multiplex PCR, and TCRdb's table has in-frame clones only and misses some. In the table there are roughly 25,000 clones, around 72% of which are singletons. Antigens for these TCRs are unknown. Antigen-specific CD4+ T cells were expanded (with viral peptide pools) by the ViraFEST assay ahead of sequencing. Cells that had been cultured for 10 days were the source of isolated CD4+ T cells. Vaccine recipients lacked prior SARS-CoV-2 infection and had negative nucleocapsid antibodies. The sequencing used CD4+ T cells from PBMCs cultured with SARS-CoV-2 spike peptides, collected before COVID-19 vaccination. These receptors were taken from a human donor who received a COVID-19 vaccine.

The chain uses TRBV10-1 and TRBJ2-1; tentative D call: TRBD1 (6 bases). The V gene lost 6 bases and the J gene lost 11 bases, with 17 bases spanning the gap. The germline CDR1 and CDR2 sequences are WNHNN and SYGVQD (reference sequence). The CDR3 runs to 13 residues. CDR3 loop: CASSQGTEMKQFF. CDR3 DNA sequence: TGCGCCAGCAGCCAGGGGACCGAAATGAAGCAGTTCTTC.

This clone has just one count. The chain links TRBV5-1 to TRBJ2-5, with D unresolved. Looked up from germline, CDR1 is SGHRS and CDR2 is YFSETQ. CDR3 length: 11 residues. V lost 0 bases and J 5 bases, leaving 2 bases between the germline ends. CDR3 coding DNA: TGCGCCAGCAGCTTGGAGGAGACCCAGTACTTC. This encodes CASSLEETQYF.

The chain uses TRBV29-1 and TRBJ1-4, with TRBD1 matching over 7 bases. The germline V gene has CDR1 SQVTM and CDR2 ANQGSEA. The CDR3 has 14 amino acids. V gave up 5 bases and J gave up 3 bases; unmatched junction bases: 6. CDR3 in DNA: TGCAGCGTTCGGACGGGACAGCCTAATGAAAAACTGTTTTTT. Protein sequence: CSVRTGQPNEKLFF.

This chain uses TRBV4-1 with TRBJ1-2; D is possibly TRBD1 (5 bases). The V and J ends lost 3 bases and 3 bases respectively, with 14 bases between them. The CDR3 is 15 amino acids. Germline V lookup: CDR1 MGHRA, CDR2 YSYEKL. CDR3 coding DNA: TGCGCCAGCAGCCAGCCAAGATTAGGGGACTATGGCTACACCTTC. It translates to CASSQPRLGDYGYTF.